This T cell receptor beta chain was identified during a study of blood T cell repertoires in COVID-19. From germline, CDR1 is LNHDA and CDR2 SQIVND (reference sequence). The V end was cut by 3 bases, the J end by 1 base, with 9 bases between. The length of the CDR3 is 14 residues. As originally analysed: It was from reference gene primer amplification that nucleated cell counts were estimated. Assay: immunoSEQ multiplex PCR; the TCRdb copy retains only in-frame clones and omits some. Clone size and the V and J calls come from that table; the DNA yielded D and trimming. The sample includes 250,000 to 300,000 clones, approximately 82% of them seen just once. Participants came from about two dozen US areas, aged roughly 18 to 100 years. Cohort assignment relied on participant-reported clinical history.

J is TRBJ1-1 and V is TRBV19; possible D gene TRBD1, 5 bases. The sequence was obtained from a man aged 35 to 55 who had been exposed to COVID-19. Sequenced sample: PBMCs or T cells enriched from blood (not recorded which). CDR3 amino acids: CASSMGRENTEAFF. DNA for the CDR3: TGTGCCAGTAGTATGGGGCGGGAGAACACTGAAGCTTTCTTT.